This T cell receptor beta chain was sequenced during a study of T cells in Graves' hyperthyroidism and ophthalmopathy. From RNA transcripts, TCR beta CDR3 regions were amplified. HTBI primers were used for first-round RT-PCR of the TCR CDR3. In TCRdb, the multiplex PCR reads were re-called with MiXCR into one record per CDR3 protein. This table has about 320,000 distinct CDR3 sequences, around 16% appearing once. This clonotype turned up a few times. The sample taken for sequencing was blood. The TCR sequence derives from a man in his thirties or forties with Graves' hyperthyroidism.

The CDR3 coding sequence is TGTGCCAGCAAGACAGCCCCGGGTGGTGTTTATGAGCAGTTCTTC. It specifies CASKTAPGGVYEQFF. The chain employs TRBV6-2 or TRBV6-3 and TRBJ2-1, with D perhaps TRBD1 (5 bases). This CDR3 comprises 15 residues. Germline V gene lookup returns CDR1 MNHEY and CDR2 SVGEGT. Between the trimmed V and J ends, which lost 7 bases and 8 bases, there was a span of 21 bases.